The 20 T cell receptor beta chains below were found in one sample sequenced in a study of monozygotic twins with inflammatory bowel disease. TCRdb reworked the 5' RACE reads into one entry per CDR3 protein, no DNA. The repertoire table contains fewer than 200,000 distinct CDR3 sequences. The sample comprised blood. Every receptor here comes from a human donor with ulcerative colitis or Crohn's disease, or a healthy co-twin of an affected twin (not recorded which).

CDR3 sequence: CASTPPGSGNTIYF. This chain uses TRBV12-3 or TRBV12-4 with TRBJ1-3; as DNA is missing, the TRBD1 call by TCRdb cannot be tested. This CDR3 is 14 amino acids long.

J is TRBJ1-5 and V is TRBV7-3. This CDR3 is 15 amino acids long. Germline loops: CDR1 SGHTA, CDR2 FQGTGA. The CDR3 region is CASSLTGDRNQPQHF. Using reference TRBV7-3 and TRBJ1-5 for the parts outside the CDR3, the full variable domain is GAGVSQTPSNKVTEKGKYVELRCDPISGHTALYWYRQSLGQGPEFLIYFQGTGAADDSGLPNDRFFAVRPEGSVSTLKIQRTERGDSAVYLCASSLTGDRNQPQHFGDGTRLSIL.

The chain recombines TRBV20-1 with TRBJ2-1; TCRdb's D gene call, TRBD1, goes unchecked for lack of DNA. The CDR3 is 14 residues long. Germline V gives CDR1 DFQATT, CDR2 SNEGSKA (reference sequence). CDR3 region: CSARGDRRLDEQFF.

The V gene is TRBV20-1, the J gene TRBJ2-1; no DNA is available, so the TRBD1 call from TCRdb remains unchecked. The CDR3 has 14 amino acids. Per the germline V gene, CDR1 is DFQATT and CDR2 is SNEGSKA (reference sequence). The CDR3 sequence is CSVRATGQVREQFF.

CDR3 sequence: CASSRQRGISTDTQYF. The chain combines TRBV12-3 or TRBV12-4 with TRBJ2-3; the TRBD2 assignment by TCRdb is unverifiable without DNA. This CDR3 is 16 amino acids long.

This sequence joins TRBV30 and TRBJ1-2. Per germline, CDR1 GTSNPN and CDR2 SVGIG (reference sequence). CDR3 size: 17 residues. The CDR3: CAWSVPAEEQANYGYTF.

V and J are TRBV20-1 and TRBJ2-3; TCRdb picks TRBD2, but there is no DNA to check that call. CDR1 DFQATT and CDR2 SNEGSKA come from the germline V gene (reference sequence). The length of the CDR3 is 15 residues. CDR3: CSASQGRVPPDTQYF.

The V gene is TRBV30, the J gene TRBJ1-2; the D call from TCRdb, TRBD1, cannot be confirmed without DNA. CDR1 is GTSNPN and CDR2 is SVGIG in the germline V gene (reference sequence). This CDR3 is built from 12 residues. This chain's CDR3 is CAWRAPGQGNTF.

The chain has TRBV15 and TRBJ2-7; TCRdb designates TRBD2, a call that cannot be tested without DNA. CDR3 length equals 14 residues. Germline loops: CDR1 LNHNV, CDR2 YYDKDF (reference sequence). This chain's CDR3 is CATSEAEGSYEQYF.

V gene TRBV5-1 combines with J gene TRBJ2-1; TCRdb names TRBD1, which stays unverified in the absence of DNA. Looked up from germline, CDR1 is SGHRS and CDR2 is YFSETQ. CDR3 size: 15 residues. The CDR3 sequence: CASSLEQGAYNEQFF.

This chain's CDR3 is CASSLVSGQGNEQFF. The V call is TRBV7-9, the J call TRBJ2-1; TCRdb selects TRBD1, and the lack of DNA leaves this call unchecked. The CDR3 runs 15 residues. Germline CDR1 is SEHNR and CDR2 is FQNEAQ (reference sequence).

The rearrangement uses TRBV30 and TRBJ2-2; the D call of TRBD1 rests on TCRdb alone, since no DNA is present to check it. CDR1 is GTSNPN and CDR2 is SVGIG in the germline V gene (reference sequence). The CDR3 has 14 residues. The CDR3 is CAWGGTGMAGELFF.

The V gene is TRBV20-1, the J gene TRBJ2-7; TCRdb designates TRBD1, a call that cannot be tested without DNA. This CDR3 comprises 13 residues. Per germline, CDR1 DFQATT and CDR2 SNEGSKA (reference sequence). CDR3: CSAPKGAPYEQYF.

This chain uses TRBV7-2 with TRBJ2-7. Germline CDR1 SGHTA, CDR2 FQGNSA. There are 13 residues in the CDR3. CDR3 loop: CASSPHQGYEQYF.

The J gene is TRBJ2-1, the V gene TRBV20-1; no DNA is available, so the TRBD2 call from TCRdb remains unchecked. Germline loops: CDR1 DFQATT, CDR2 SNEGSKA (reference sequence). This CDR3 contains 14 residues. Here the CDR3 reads CSARESGGWDEQFF.

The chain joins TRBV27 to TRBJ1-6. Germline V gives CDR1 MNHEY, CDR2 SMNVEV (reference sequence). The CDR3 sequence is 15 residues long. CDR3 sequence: CASSAQGSYNSPLHF.

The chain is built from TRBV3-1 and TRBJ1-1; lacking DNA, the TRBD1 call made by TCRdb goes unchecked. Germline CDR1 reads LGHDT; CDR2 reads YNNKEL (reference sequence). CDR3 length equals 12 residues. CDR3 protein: CASSRGGVRAFF. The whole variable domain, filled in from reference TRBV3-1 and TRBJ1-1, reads DTAVSQTPKYLVTQMGNDKSIKCEQNLGHDTMYWYKQDSKKFLKIMFSYNNKELIINETVPNRFSPKSPDKAHLNLHINSLELGDSAVYFCASSRGGVRAFFGQGTRLTVV.

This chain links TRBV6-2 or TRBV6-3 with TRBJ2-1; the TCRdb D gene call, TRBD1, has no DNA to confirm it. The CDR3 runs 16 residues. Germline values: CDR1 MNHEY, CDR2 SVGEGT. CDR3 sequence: CASSYFPGGGINEQFF.

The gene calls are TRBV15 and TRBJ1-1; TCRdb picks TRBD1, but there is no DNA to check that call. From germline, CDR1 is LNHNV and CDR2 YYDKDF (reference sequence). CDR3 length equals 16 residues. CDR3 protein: CATSRNIGRGGTEAFF. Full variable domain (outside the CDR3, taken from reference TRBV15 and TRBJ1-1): DAMVIQNPRYQVTQFGKPVTLSCSQTLNHNVMYWYQQKSSQAPKLLFHYYDKDFNNEADTPDNFQSRRPNTSFCFLDIRSPGLGDTAMYLCATSRNIGRGGTEAFFGQGTRLTVV.

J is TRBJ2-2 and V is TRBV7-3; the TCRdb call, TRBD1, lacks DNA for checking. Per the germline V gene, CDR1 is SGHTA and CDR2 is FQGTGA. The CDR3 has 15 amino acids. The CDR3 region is CASSPARRGAGELFF.